These T cell receptor beta chains were read from a single sample in a study of cytomegalovirus exposure and HLA in healthy donors. Assay: immunoSEQ multiplex PCR; the TCRdb copy retains only in-frame clones and omits some. Among around 60,000 clones listed, 90% to 97% were seen once. Input material: PBMCs. The receptors stem from a woman aged 18-35 years in good health and CMV-seronegative. Each CDR3 is given without its conserved first and last residue.

v_call: TRBV27; j_call: TRBJ1-1; cdr3_aa: ASSPRPQGAVNTEAF
v_call: TRBV4-2; j_call: TRBJ2-7; cdr3_aa: ASSQGSGTRMEQY
v_call: TRBV4-1; j_call: TRBJ1-2; cdr3_aa: ASSHPGQGDRSYT
v_call: TRBV6-5; j_call: TRBJ1-3; cdr3_aa: ASSYPGGNTIY
v_call: TRBV15; j_call: TRBJ2-1; cdr3_aa: ATSRAQTSGSFNEQF
v_call: TRBV4-2; j_call: TRBJ2-2; cdr3_aa: ASSQQLAGGGGELF
v_call: TRBV9; j_call: TRBJ2-2; cdr3_aa: ASSVVPGTGELF
v_call: TRBV28; j_call: TRBJ1-1; cdr3_aa: ASSHGDSPVGEAF
v_call: TRBV7-3; j_call: TRBJ2-6; cdr3_aa: ASSLNPGQGAWANVLT
v_call: TRBV9; j_call: TRBJ2-1; cdr3_aa: ASSVGTRTNEQF
v_call: TRBV6-6; j_call: TRBJ1-5; cdr3_aa: ASGPGQGVVQPQH
v_call: TRBV18; j_call: TRBJ2-7; cdr3_aa: ASSQYLGLEGEQY
v_call: TRBV5-4; j_call: TRBJ2-1; cdr3_aa: ASSLAATNEQF
v_call: TRBV7-2; j_call: TRBJ2-7; cdr3_aa: ASSLPPASYVGYEQY
v_call: TRBV10-3; j_call: TRBJ1-5; cdr3_aa: AISESDRGDQPQH
v_call: TRBV9; j_call: TRBJ2-7; cdr3_aa: ASSPRDRSYEQY
v_call: TRBV28; j_call: TRBJ2-7; cdr3_aa: ASRGDSRYEQY
v_call: TRBV12-5; j_call: TRBJ2-2; cdr3_aa: ASGLVRGGDTGELF
v_call: TRBV6-6; j_call: TRBJ2-2; cdr3_aa: ASSLGTGVRTGELF
v_call: TRBV29-1; j_call: TRBJ1-2; cdr3_aa: SVEGTGEDGYT
v_call: TRBV6-6; j_call: TRBJ2-2; cdr3_aa: ASSPLAANTGELF
v_call: TRBV21-1; j_call: TRBJ1-2; cdr3_aa: ASSKGGGHRGGGYT
v_call: TRBV4-2; j_call: TRBJ1-4; cdr3_aa: ASSPQTGSGEKLF
v_call: TRBV7-9; j_call: TRBJ2-5; cdr3_aa: ASSLGASGRQETQY
v_call: TRBV7-8; j_call: TRBJ1-1; cdr3_aa: ASSSRDNNTEAF
v_call: TRBV6-6; j_call: TRBJ1-2; cdr3_aa: ASSYVRGAGYT
v_call: TRBV2; j_call: TRBJ2-7; cdr3_aa: ASIPGGLSYEQY
v_call: TRBV5-4; j_call: TRBJ1-1; cdr3_aa: ASSFGQRTNTEAF
v_call: TRBV6-5; j_call: TRBJ2-7; cdr3_aa: ASTPGHGYSYEQY
v_call: TRBV2; j_call: TRBJ1-1; cdr3_aa: ANPTGPNTEAF
v_call: TRBV7-3; j_call: TRBJ2-7; cdr3_aa: ASRSGGGSAYEQY
v_call: TRBV7-9; j_call: TRBJ1-1; cdr3_aa: ASSWQGLDTEAF
v_call: TRBV19; j_call: TRBJ2-7; cdr3_aa: ASSIEASLEQY
v_call: TRBV6-5; j_call: TRBJ2-1; cdr3_aa: ASTRTSGGAVEQF
v_call: TRBV7-9; j_call: TRBJ2-5; cdr3_aa: ASRAGTAEETQY
v_call: TRBV5-1; j_call: TRBJ1-1; cdr3_aa: ASSPDRGGTEAF
v_call: TRBV5-1; j_call: TRBJ1-1; cdr3_aa: ASSSADTNEAF
v_call: TRBV7-2; j_call: TRBJ2-3; cdr3_aa: ASSTQGGGQY
v_call: TRBV21-1; j_call: TRBJ2-1; cdr3_aa: ASSKEGRTGRFSYNEQF
v_call: TRBV27; j_call: TRBJ2-3; cdr3_aa: ASSLSPSGRDTQY
v_call: TRBV2; j_call: TRBJ2-1; cdr3_aa: ASSEGLAGVPQF
v_call: TRBV5-1; j_call: TRBJ2-1; cdr3_aa: ASSDRDYEQF
v_call: TRBV18; j_call: TRBJ2-3; cdr3_aa: ASSPRTDFGTDTQY
v_call: TRBV7-8; j_call: TRBJ2-6; cdr3_aa: ASSPGPGGRSGANVLT
v_call: TRBV7-9; j_call: TRBJ2-3; cdr3_aa: ASSLVSSGIADTQY
v_call: TRBV28; j_call: TRBJ1-2; cdr3_aa: ASSGLGGGYT
v_call: TRBV5-4; j_call: TRBJ2-5; cdr3_aa: ASSLGGTEETQY
v_call: TRBV5-1; j_call: TRBJ1-4; cdr3_aa: ASSPSGWGEKLF
v_call: TRBV21-1; j_call: TRBJ1-2; cdr3_aa: ASSMQIGQREVNYGYT
v_call: TRBV7-2; j_call: TRBJ1-3; cdr3_aa: ASSPRSGNTIY
v_call: TRBV6-4; j_call: TRBJ2-3; cdr3_aa: ASSDGTGGADTQY
v_call: TRBV27; j_call: TRBJ1-2; cdr3_aa: ASSLLGSPPPTNYGYT
v_call: TRBV28; j_call: TRBJ2-7; cdr3_aa: ASSRDREIGYEQY
v_call: TRBV15; j_call: TRBJ2-1; cdr3_aa: ATSRDWAGGDNEQF
v_call: TRBV6-6; j_call: TRBJ2-2; cdr3_aa: ASSYSGGFGELF
v_call: TRBV7-9; j_call: TRBJ2-6; cdr3_aa: ASSLVPGTVANVLT